This TCR beta chain emerged from a study of T cell repertoires in cytomegalovirus infection. For the study at large: CMV infection and matching HLA type were both indicated by public TCR beta signatures.

TCRdb fed the reads into MiXCR, producing one record per CDR3 protein. The repertoire has 250,000 to 300,000 distinct CDR3 sequences, approximately 15% of them found once; the top ten carry 8.5% to 9%. Findings and caveats of the study: HLA-C-restricted CMV clonotypes gave the most frequent clonotype in two of eight donors. Cumulative public TCR beta family frequency identified CMV carriers with the relevant HLA.

The CDR3 extends over 13 amino acids. Germline V gives CDR1 DFQATT, CDR2 SNEGSKA (reference sequence). The germline V and J ends were trimmed by 1 base and 2 bases, with 9 bases remaining between them. As to this clonotype: Its antigen is not identified.

Sequences were obtained from PBMCs. The receptor's source is a human donor in good health (CMV status not recorded). Some clones in this sample may be carry-over from other donors' samples. The chain employs TRBV20-1 and TRBJ2-7; D gene ambiguous. The CDR3 DNA sequence: TGCAGTGCTAGAGCACGACAACCCTACGAGCAGTACTTC. Translated, it gives CSARARQPYEQYF.